Listed here are 31 T cell receptor beta chains from one sample, sequenced in a study of Graves' ophthalmopathy and Graves' hyperthyroidism (dated by TCRdb to 2017 to 2018). TCRdb lists the instrument as Illumina HiSeq 2000. TCR beta CDR3 regions were amplified from RNA transcripts for repertoire sequencing. A first-round RT-PCR used HTBI primers with the Qiagen OneStep RT-PCR kit, followed by a second-round multiplex PCR, size selection and purification. TCRdb reran the public reads through fastp at Q25 and MiXCR, keeping productive beta chains. When rows share a CDR3 protein, they turn into one entry using the most common DNA and genes. For this sample there are around 670,000 distinct CDR3 sequences; around 40% appear just once. Jointly, the top ten make up 40% to 45% of the sample. The source material was peripheral blood. The source of these receptors is an adult man with Graves' ophthalmopathy.

The sample holds many counts of this clonotype. The V and J genes are TRBV12-3 or TRBV12-4 and TRBJ1-2; unclear D gene. The CDR3 extends over 11 amino acids. Trimming shortened V by 3 bases and J by 7 bases, and 6 bases separated the two germline ends. CDR3 amino acids: CASSFGGGYTF. The CDR3 bases are TGTGCCAGCAGTTTTGGCGGTGGCTACACCTTC.

This clonotype was recorded a few times. The chain links TRBV14 to TRBJ1-4; D gene unclear. Germline V gene data show CDR1 as SGHDN and CDR2 as FVKESK. The CDR3 loop spans 13 amino acids. Trimming left V 2 bases short and J 7 bases short, with 8 bases between. The DNA for the CDR3 is TGTGCCAGCAGCCAAAACACAGTTGAAAAACTGTTTTTT. It yields the protein CASSQNTVEKLFF.

The V gene is TRBV20-1, the J gene TRBJ2-5; 7 positions agree with TRBD1. The CDR3 loop spans 15 amino acids. Germline CDR1 is DFQATT and CDR2 is SNEGSKA (reference sequence). Trimming at V came to 6 bases and at J to 5 bases, leaving 15 bases not matched to a gene. The CDR3 DNA reads TGCAGTGCGCGAAACCTACAGGGGATTGGGGAGACCCAGTACTTC. It yields the protein CSARNLQGIGETQYF.

The chain recombines TRBV12-3 or TRBV12-4 with TRBJ1-5, with 7 bases that match TRBD1. With V trimmed by 5 bases and J by 7 bases, 8 bases remained unmatched. The CDR3 length is 14 residues. CDR3 amino acids: CASSEQGSAQPQHF. The CDR3 DNA sequence: TGTGCCAGCAGTGAACAGGGGTCAGCGCAGCCCCAGCATTTT.

A remark on this clonotype: A read error may explain this, as a much larger clone is one base away. The conserved phenylalanine or tryptophan normally closing the CDR3 is absent here, so this likely arose from a read error. The chain joins TRBV28 to TRBJ1-2; D uncertain. The V gene lost 6 bases and the J gene lost 5 bases, with 4 bases spanning the gap. The CDR3 covers 10 residues. Germline lookup yields CDR1 MDHEN and CDR2 SYDVKM. CDR3 DNA: TGTGCCAGCAGGGCGTATGGCTACACCCTC. Translation: CASRAYGYTL.

The V call is TRBV29-1, the J call TRBJ1-5; tentative D call: TRBD1 (6 bases). CDR3 length equals 13 residues. Between the trimmed V and J ends, which lost 8 bases and 3 bases, there was a span of 14 bases. Germline lookup yields CDR1 SQVTM and CDR2 ANQGSEA. In nucleotides, the CDR3 is TGCAGCACGGAGACAGGCCCCAATCAGCCCCAGCATTTT. Translation: CSTETGPNQPQHF.

The chain links TRBV29-1 to TRBJ2-2; no definite D call. Trimming left V 0 bases short and J 0 bases short, with 8 bases between. In germline, CDR1 is SQVTM, CDR2 ANQGSEA. The CDR3 has 15 amino acids. The CDR3 sequence: CSVEEWSSNTGELFF. The CDR3 DNA is TGCAGCGTTGAAGAGTGGTCCTCGAACACCGGGGAGCTGTTTTTT.

On this clonotype itself: One junction end does not reproduce the germline sequence, and a read error may be involved. The rearrangement links TRBV10-3 to TRBJ2-7, with TRBD1 matching 10 bases. The CDR3 has 15 amino acids. Germline loops: CDR1 ENHRY, CDR2 SYGVKD. The CDR3 DNA sequence: TGTGCCAGCAGTGAGAGGGACAGGGGAATCCACGAGCAGTACTTC. Its translation: CASSERDRGIHEQYF.

This clonotype has more than one count but fewer than ten. The rearrangement uses TRBV20-1 and TRBJ2-7; D may be TRBD2 (6 bases). In germline, CDR1 is DFQATT, CDR2 SNEGSKA (reference sequence). There are 15 residues in the CDR3. Trimming removed 0 bases from V and 2 bases from J, with 14 bases in between. The CDR3 nucleotides are TGCAGTGCTAGAGATCTTGCGGGGTCCACCTACGAGCAGTACTTC. Translated, it gives CSARDLAGSTYEQYF.

At least ten counts were recorded for this clonotype. The rearrangement joins TRBV2 to TRBJ2-3; no firm D call. Trimming took off 2 bases at V and 12 bases at J, with 9 bases between the two ends. Germline-derived CDR1 and CDR2 are SNHLY and FYNNEI. The CDR3 covers 11 residues. The DNA of the CDR3 is TGTGCCAGCAGTGAACGGTCATCCCAGTATTTT. Protein: CASSERSSQYF.

This clonotype was seen more than once but under ten times. Given a much more abundant clone one base away, this may be a read error. This chain connects TRBV29-1 to TRBJ2-5; a possible D gene is TRBD1 (6 bases). The germline V gene encodes CDR1 SQVTM and CDR2 ANQGSEA. The CDR3 is 12 residues long. V was trimmed by 6 bases and J by 2 bases, leaving 10 bases between them. The DNA of the CDR3 is TGCAGCGTCCGGACAGAACAAGAGACCCAGTACTTC. Translating it yields CSVRTEQETQYF.

The rearrangement links TRBV7-9 to TRBJ2-7; 7 bases agree with TRBD1. Germline V lookup: CDR1 SEHNR, CDR2 FQNEAQ (reference sequence). Trimming removed 3 bases from V and 11 bases from J; junction bases left unmatched: 16. The CDR3 has 15 residues. CDR3 residues: CASSLVGTAKIPKYF. In DNA, the CDR3 is TGTGCCAGCAGCTTGGTCGGGACAGCCAAAATACCCAAGTACTTC.

For the CDR3, the DNA is TGTGCCAGCAGCCTGACAGGGAGTAGCGTGTGGGAGACCCAGTACTTC. Translation: CASSLTGSSVWETQYF. The chain couples TRBV7-9 to TRBJ2-5; 7 positions agree with TRBD1. Looked up from germline, CDR1 is SEHNR and CDR2 is FQNEAQ (reference sequence). CDR3 size: 16 residues. V lost 5 bases and J lost 5; bases outside the gene matches: 14.

The rearrangement uses TRBV9 and TRBJ1-6; D is ambiguous. The CDR3 runs to 14 residues. Germline CDR1 SGDLS, CDR2 YYNGEE. V was trimmed by 5 bases and J by 7 bases, leaving 13 bases between them. Here the CDR3 reads CASSGKGLNSPLHF. Here the CDR3 DNA reads TGTGCCAGCAGTGGGAAGGGCCTCAATTCACCCCTCCACTTT.

This clonotype was seen repeatedly, ten times or more. The chain uses TRBV7-8 and TRBJ2-5; 9 bases are a match to TRBD2. The CDR3 extends over 15 amino acids. CDR1 is SGHVS and CDR2 is FQNEAQ in the germline V gene. V shed 4 bases and J 2 bases; nucleotides not matched to a gene: 5. CDR3 sequence reads: CASSSSAGGQETQYF. The CDR3 nucleotides read TGTGCCAGCAGCTCGTCAGCGGGGGGACAAGAGACCCAGTACTTC.

This clonotype was observed many times. The chain employs TRBV2 and TRBJ1-2; 7 bases line up with TRBD1. The CDR3 is 12 amino acids. CDR1 is SNHLY, CDR2 FYNNEI, per germline. Trimming at V came to 7 bases and at J to 8 bases, leaving 7 bases not matched to a gene. The CDR3 region has the DNA TGTGCCAGCAAGGGGGCAGGGGCCGGCTACACCTTC. Its translation: CASKGAGAGYTF. Full variable domain (remainder filled in from reference TRBV2 and TRBJ1-2): EPEVTQTPSHQVTQMGQEVILRCVPISNHLYFYWYRQILGQKVEFLVSFYNNEISEKSEIFDDQFSVERPDGSNFTLKIRSTKLEDSAMYFCASKGAGAGYTFGSGTRLTVV.

The chain's CDR3 is CASSQVNRGEQYF. The CDR3, as DNA: TGTGCCAGCAGCCAAGTTAACAGGGGCGAGCAGTACTTC. This chain joins TRBV14 and TRBJ2-7, with 7 nucleotides matching TRBD1. The trim removed 1 base at V and 6 bases at J, leaving 3 bases unmatched. From germline, CDR1 is SGHDN and CDR2 FVKESK. The CDR3 has 13 amino acids.

This clonotype was detected ten times or more. This chain links TRBV28 with TRBJ2-5, with unresolved D. This CDR3 spans 16 amino acids. V lost 5 bases, J lost 0 bases, and 16 bases lay in between. Germline-derived CDR1 and CDR2 are MDHEN and SYDVKM. CDR3 in amino acids: CASSPPSFEYQETQYF. In nucleotides, the CDR3 is TGTGCCAGCAGTCCGCCGAGTTTTGAGTACCAAGAGACCCAGTACTTC.

The gene calls are TRBV10-3 and TRBJ2-7; possibly TRBD1 for D (7 bases). Germline CDR1 ENHRY, CDR2 SYGVKD. The CDR3 is made up of 14 amino acids. V dropped 11 bases and J dropped 6 bases, with 23 bases sitting between them. CDR3 nucleotide sequence: TGTGCCTGTGAAGCGGGCAGGGGGATGTTCGAGCAGTACTTC. As protein: CACEAGRGMFEQYF.

This clonotype was seen more than once but under ten times. The gene calls are TRBV5-5 and TRBJ1-2; D call uncertain. CDR1 SGHKS and CDR2 YYEKEE come from the germline V gene (reference sequence). The germline V and J ends were trimmed by 0 bases and 4 bases, with 19 bases remaining between them. The CDR3 consists of 17 residues. Here the CDR3 reads CASSLELSGINFYGYTF. The CDR3 nucleotides are TGTGCCAGCAGCTTGGAGCTATCCGGCATCAACTTCTATGGCTACACCTTC.

V gene TRBV19 combines with J gene TRBJ2-7, with 7 bases aligning to TRBD1. Per the germline V gene, CDR1 is LNHDA and CDR2 is SQIVND (reference sequence). The CDR3 is 13 residues long. Losses at the gene ends were 6 bases for V and 0 bases for J; bases not matched to a gene: 2. CDR3 DNA: TGTGCCAGTAGCACAGGGGTCTCCTACGAGCAGTACTTC. Amino acid sequence: CASSTGVSYEQYF. The variable domain in full, with the rest retrieved from reference TRBV19 and TRBJ2-7, is DGGITQSPKYLFRKEGQNVTLSCEQNLNHDAMYWYRQDPGQGLRLIYYSQIVNDFQKGDIAEGYSVSREKKESFPLTVTSAQKNPTAFYLCASSTGVSYEQYFGPGTRLTVT.

The genes are TRBV20-1 and TRBJ2-7; TRBD2 matches 11 bases. The germline V gene has CDR1 DFQATT and CDR2 SNEGSKA (reference sequence). The CDR3 covers 14 residues. The V and J ends lost 6 bases and 7 bases, in that order; junction bases with no gene match: 11. The CDR3 protein is CSAKLAGARREQYF. The CDR3 region has the DNA TGCAGTGCAAAACTAGCGGGAGCGAGAAGGGAGCAGTACTTC.

This clonotype appeared many times. The CDR3 DNA sequence: TGCGCCAGCAGGGAGCTAGCGTCATACGAGCAGTACTTC. Its translation is CASRELASYEQYF. The V gene is TRBV5-1, the J gene TRBJ2-7; tentatively, D is TRBD2 (6 bases). Per the germline V gene, CDR1 is SGHRS and CDR2 is YFSETQ. The CDR3 contains 13 residues. The V and J ends lost 5 bases and 4 bases respectively, with 13 bases between them.

The chain employs TRBV7-2 and TRBJ2-5; 10 nucleotides line up with TRBD1. Germline V lookup: CDR1 SGHTA, CDR2 FQGNSA. After removal of 4 bases from V and 5 bases from J, the junction contained 7 bases not matched to a gene. The CDR3 extends over 15 amino acids. CDR3 residues: CASSSGQGFQETQYF. CDR3 sequence (DNA): TGTGCCAGCAGCTCGGGACAGGGGTTTCAGGAGACCCAGTACTTC.

V gene TRBV19 combines with J gene TRBJ1-5, with D hard to call. The V and J ends lost 5 bases and 6 bases respectively, with 11 bases between them. CDR3 length: 13 residues. Germline V CDR1 and CDR2: LNHDA, SQIVND (reference sequence). The CDR3 is CASSAQVSQPQHF. The CDR3 DNA sequence: TGTGCCAGTAGTGCTCAGGTGAGTCAGCCCCAGCATTTT.

The genes are TRBV20-1 and TRBJ2-7, with a possible D match to TRBD1 (9 bases). This CDR3 is built from 14 residues. V was shortened by 8 bases and J by 3 bases, with 20 bases between the two germline ends. Germline V gene sequence: CDR1 DFQATT, CDR2 SNEGSKA (reference sequence). The CDR3 loop is CSPRGGQGVYEQYF. The DNA of the CDR3 is TGCAGTCCTCGGGGGGGACAGGGAGTCTACGAGCAGTACTTC.

This chain joins TRBV20-1 and TRBJ2-5; TRBD2 matches at 9 bases. CDR3 length: 14 amino acids. The germline gives CDR1 DFQATT, CDR2 SNEGSKA (reference sequence). V lost 6 bases and J lost 0; bases outside the gene matches: 5. CDR3 amino acids: CSATRLADQETQYF. The CDR3 DNA reads TGCAGTGCCACGAGACTAGCGGACCAAGAGACCCAGTACTTC.

This clonotype was counted ten times or more. This rearrangement joins TRBV25-1 to TRBJ2-7; no clear D. The V gene's germline CDR1 is MGHDK and CDR2 SYGVNS. V lost 1 base and J lost 3, with 7 bases in between. There are 13 residues in the CDR3. The DNA of the CDR3 is TGTGCCAGCAGTGAATGGGTTAGCTACGAGCAGTACTTC. Translation gives CASSEWVSYEQYF.

Many counts were recorded for this clonotype. The rearrangement links TRBV20-1 to TRBJ2-7; the D gene is possibly TRBD1 (6 bases). The length of the CDR3 is 12 residues. Per the germline V gene, CDR1 is DFQATT and CDR2 is SNEGSKA (reference sequence). The CDR3 region is CSATGFSYEQYF. The CDR3 DNA is TGCAGCGCCACAGGGTTCTCCTACGAGCAGTACTTC.

Worth noting for this clonotype: A read error may explain this, as a much larger clone is one base away. The CDR3 carries no conserved terminal phenylalanine or tryptophan, so it likely arises from a read error. This chain connects TRBV19 to TRBJ1-5; D is perhaps TRBD1 (5 bases). Between the trimmed V and J ends, which lost 11 bases and 2 bases, there was a span of 13 bases. CDR3 length: 13 amino acids. Germline V gives CDR1 LNHDA, CDR2 SQIVND (reference sequence). CDR3 sequence: CAVGRGGNQPQHL. The CDR3 DNA reads as TGTGCCGTCGGGCGGGGGGGCAATCAGCCCCAGCATCTT.

As regards this clonotype: Sequence at one end of the junction differs from germline and may be a read error. This chain uses TRBV10-3 with TRBJ2-7, with D maybe TRBD1 (6 bases). Germline CDR1 and CDR2: ENHRY and SYGVKD. The CDR3 covers 13 residues. The CDR3 coding sequence is TGCGCCATCAGTGAACAGGGAAACGACGAGCAGTACTTC. The encoded protein is CAISEQGNDEQYF.